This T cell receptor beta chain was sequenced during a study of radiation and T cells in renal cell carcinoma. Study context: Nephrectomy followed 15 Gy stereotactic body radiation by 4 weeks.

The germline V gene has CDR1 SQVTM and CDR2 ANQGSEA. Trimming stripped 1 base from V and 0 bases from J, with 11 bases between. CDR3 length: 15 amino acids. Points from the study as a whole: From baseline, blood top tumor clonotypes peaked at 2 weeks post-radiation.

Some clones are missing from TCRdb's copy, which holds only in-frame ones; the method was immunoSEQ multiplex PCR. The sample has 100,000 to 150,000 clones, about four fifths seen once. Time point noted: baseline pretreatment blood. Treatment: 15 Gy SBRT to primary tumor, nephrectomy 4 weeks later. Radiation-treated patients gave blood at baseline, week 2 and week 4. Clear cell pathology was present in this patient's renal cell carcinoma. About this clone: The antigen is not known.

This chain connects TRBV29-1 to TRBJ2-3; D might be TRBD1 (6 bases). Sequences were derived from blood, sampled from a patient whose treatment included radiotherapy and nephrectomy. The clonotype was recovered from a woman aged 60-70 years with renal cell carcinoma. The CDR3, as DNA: TGCAGCGTTGAAGTGGGGGCGCCTAGCACAGATACGCAGTATTTT. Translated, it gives CSVEVGAPSTDTQYF.